This TCR beta chain was retrieved from a study of shared clonotypes between healthy human individuals. On the study more broadly: Per-donor plates numbered three CD4 naive, three CD4 memory, two CD8 naive and one CD8 memory.

Overall study findings and caveats: With few donors, the genetic and exposure-history diversity represented was limited. Naive subsets usually exceeded memory subsets in estimated richness.

TCRdb keeps only in-frame clones here, not all; method: immunoSEQ multiplex PCR. Among millions of clones, approximately 94% were seen once, and the ten largest hold around 1.1%. The CDR3 has 17 residues. The trim removed 2 bases at V and 1 base at J, leaving 8 bases unmatched. Germline CDR1 reads MNHEY; CDR2 reads SMNVEV (reference sequence). Of note for this clone: The antigen is not known.

Positive CCR7 selection of CD45RO-negative cells yielded the naive CD8 cells, and terminally differentiated effector memory CD45RA+ cells were excluded. Those who donated were healthy HIV-negative adults, with no recent acute infections or vaccinations reported. This chain connects TRBV27 to TRBJ1-5; TRBD1 matches 7 bases. Sequencing used naive CD8+ T cells sorted from blood. The sequence was collected from a man aged 18 to 30 in good health. The CDR3 sequence: CASSLKGAKTSNQPQHF. CDR3 sequence (DNA): TGTGCCAGCAGTTTAAAGGGGGCCAAGACGAGCAATCAGCCCCAGCATTTT.